Listed below are T cell receptor beta chains from one sample, sequenced in a study of molecular identifiers for immune sequencing clone quantification. TCRdb analysed the PCR reads with MiXCR anew, one entry per CDR3 protein. The sample shows just over 35,000 distinct CDR3 sequences, around a sixth of them seen only once. Sample: naive CD8+ T cells from blood, with Jurkat cell RNA spiked in. Receptors were obtained from a human donor in good health. Some libraries in this study had Jurkat cell RNA spiked in. The conserved cysteine and the conserved F or W are not part of the CDR3 here. The D gene is left open where the match is weak. A clone size is listed for some rows: how often the clone was seen (once, few, many), or a class if it is expanded.

CDR3aa,abundance,j_gene,d_gene,v_gene
ASSGGRGGLNTGELF,many,TRBJ2-2,-,TRBV2
SVRHLTGELF,many,TRBJ2-2,-,TRBV29-1
ASSLVERETQY,-,TRBJ2-5,-,TRBV5-6
ASSLTAGDQETQY,-,TRBJ2-5,TRBD2,TRBV28
ASSPGLGTQY,many,TRBJ2-3,TRBD2,TRBV9
SVVSRDYEQY,many,TRBJ2-7,-,TRBV29-1
ASSFGRGTVYEQY,many,TRBJ2-7,TRBD1,TRBV7-2
ASSLVFGELF,many,TRBJ2-2,-,TRBV27
ASSSGLAHEQY,many,TRBJ2-7,TRBD2,TRBV12-3/TRBV12-4
ASSPGQYPYEQY,-,TRBJ2-7,-,TRBV18
ASSPKVEKQF,many,TRBJ2-1,-,TRBV7-9
ASSRRTVDTQY,many,TRBJ2-3,-,TRBV7-7
ASSPGTPSTDTQY,few,TRBJ2-3,-,TRBV5-8
ASRSGTGDPDTQY,many,TRBJ2-3,TRBD1,TRBV28
SVDDRINYGYT,many,TRBJ1-2,-,TRBV29-1
ASSYAGTGWAGYT,few,TRBJ1-2,TRBD1,TRBV27
ASSLAFLGNNEQF,-,TRBJ2-1,-,TRBV7-6
ASSQDGPSLKETPY,-,TRBJ2-5,-,TRBV14
ATDRDTGELF,many,TRBJ2-2,-,TRBV2
ASSGGTDSYEQY,-,TRBJ2-7,TRBD1,TRBV9
ASSFRDRTYNEQF,many,TRBJ2-1,TRBD1,TRBV7-9
ASSSTGFYNSPLH,many,TRBJ1-6,-,TRBV6-5
ASSLGLAGVDEQY,few,TRBJ2-7,TRBD2,TRBV11-2
ASSLERDYLAKNIQY,many,TRBJ2-4,TRBD2,TRBV7-2
ASSLALPGHFGQNEQY,many,TRBJ2-7,-,TRBV12-3/TRBV12-4
ASSQPRSDQPQH,many,TRBJ1-5,-,TRBV5-1
ASKKGQGDQPQH,-,TRBJ1-5,TRBD1,TRBV28
ASAPGVTSGRPVARGTQY,many,TRBJ2-3,TRBD2,TRBV6-5
ASSFEGMGASPLH,many,TRBJ1-6,-,TRBV13
ASSLSQGAYEQY,many,TRBJ2-7,TRBD1,TRBV13
ASPPGQGFYEQY,many,TRBJ2-7,TRBD1,TRBV25-1
ASSAEAGAVWDEQF,many,TRBJ2-1,TRBD2,TRBV9
ASSPIHTSGLSYEQY,many,TRBJ2-7,TRBD2,TRBV6-2/TRBV6-3
SARGPSGVHTDTQY,many,TRBJ2-3,TRBD2,TRBV20-1
ASSYDETQY,many,TRBJ2-5,-,TRBV6-2/TRBV6-3
SARTSGRISYEQY,-,TRBJ2-7,TRBD2,TRBV20-1
ASSQDVTGRLGPLH,many,TRBJ1-6,-,TRBV4-1
SASIGGYEQY,few,TRBJ2-7,TRBD2,TRBV20-1
ASSQDPGGSSYEQY,many,TRBJ2-7,-,TRBV4-2
ASINQGGPYEQY,many,TRBJ2-7,-,TRBV7-9
ASSPNNKRGFTDTQY,many,TRBJ2-3,TRBD2,TRBV28
SVEENGSLELF,few,TRBJ2-2,-,TRBV29-1
ASSLAFGRGFWITEAF,-,TRBJ1-1,-,TRBV7-2
ASSIGLNEDEQY,-,TRBJ2-7,-,TRBV19
ASSFGVAKNIQY,few,TRBJ2-4,-,TRBV7-9
SVDRATEAF,many,TRBJ1-1,TRBD1,TRBV29-1
ASSGGTSPGYT,many,TRBJ1-2,-,TRBV9
ASSQVVTQQYEQY,many,TRBJ2-7,-,TRBV4-1
ASSPGTGPGNTIY,many,TRBJ1-3,TRBD1,TRBV27
ASTPRGKTYEQY,few,TRBJ2-7,TRBD2,TRBV6-5